The 19 T cell receptor beta chains below come from one sample, sequenced in a study of identical twins. TCRdb reanalysed the 5' RACE reads using MiXCR and keeps one entry per CDR3 protein. The sample shows fewer than 900,000 distinct CDR3 sequences, 21% of them seen only once. These data are also associated with another study on T cells expressing NK-cell markers.

Sample: PBMCs. The origin of the receptors is a woman between 18 and 29 years old in good health.

This clonotype has a count of ten or more. The CDR3 protein is CASSLTADNQPQHF. Written as DNA, the CDR3 is TGTGCCAGCAGCCTTACAGCAGACAATCAGCCCCAGCATTTT. The chain has TRBV7-2 and TRBJ1-5, with no clear D. CDR3 length: 14 residues. V was cut by 5 bases and J by 3 bases, with 11 bases left in between. CDR1 is SGHTA, CDR2 FQGNSA, per germline.

This clonotype was seen a handful of times. J is TRBJ2-5 and V is TRBV3-1; TRBD2 aligns across 8 bases. Trimming took 2 bases from V and 2 from J; bases not matched to a gene: 10. Germline V gene lookup returns CDR1 LGHDT and CDR2 YNNKEL (reference sequence). The CDR3 spans 17 residues. In nucleotides, the CDR3 is TGTGCCAGCAGCCAATTTCCTAGCGGGTCATCACAAGAGACCCAGTACTTC. Amino acids: CASSQFPSGSSQETQYF.

The table lists this clonotype with many counts. The gene calls are TRBV6-1 and TRBJ2-5, with 8 bases aligning to TRBD1. After removal of 6 bases from V and 5 bases from J, the junction contained 8 bases not matched to a gene. The germline V gene has CDR1 MNHNS and CDR2 SASEGT. The CDR3 consists of 14 residues. CDR3 DNA sequence: TGTGCCAGCAGGAGACAGGGGAGGCCGGAGACCCAGTACTTC. Translated, it gives CASRRQGRPETQYF.

The CDR3 region is CASSSGAHYGYTF. CDR3 DNA sequence: TGTGCCAGCAGTTCGGGGGCCCACTATGGCTACACCTTC. The chain combines TRBV27 with TRBJ1-2; D perhaps matches TRBD1 (6 bases). Trimming cost V 4 bases and J 3 bases, with 9 bases left between them. The CDR3 contains 13 residues. Looked up from germline, CDR1 is MNHEY and CDR2 is SMNVEV (reference sequence).

This clonotype has only a few counts. The chain carries TRBV6-2 or TRBV6-3 and TRBJ2-1; 12 positions match TRBD2. Germline V lookup: CDR1 MNHEY, CDR2 SVGEGT. The CDR3 spans 22 residues. After removal of 2 bases from V and 1 base from J, the junction contained 18 bases not matched to a gene. The CDR3 coding sequence is TGTGCCAGCAGTTACCCTCGAATTCCCCTAGCGGGAGGGCCAAAGTCCTACAATGAGCAGTTCTTC. Its translation is CASSYPRIPLAGGPKSYNEQFF.

The chain couples TRBV5-4 to TRBJ2-2; TRBD2 agrees at 11 bases. Germline V gene lookup returns CDR1 SGHNT and CDR2 YYREEE (reference sequence). With V trimmed by 5 bases and J by 0 bases, 6 bases remained unmatched. The CDR3 is 17 residues long. The CDR3 DNA is TGTGCCAGCAGTTACACTAGCGGGGGACCGAACACCGGGGAGCTGTTTTTT. Its translation is CASSYTSGGPNTGELFF.

This clonotype was found many times. J is TRBJ2-7 and V is TRBV10-3; maybe TRBD2 (5 bases). The V end lost 8 bases, the J end lost 3 bases, and 8 bases lay between the germline ends. Germline CDR1 and CDR2: ENHRY and SYGVKD. The length of the CDR3 is 11 residues. The CDR3 coding sequence is TGTGCCATCCAAAGCGGCTACGAGCAGTACTTC. Its protein product is CAIQSGYEQYF.

The rearrangement links TRBV5-1 to TRBJ2-5; the match to TRBD2 covers 9 bases. Germline CDR1 is SGHRS and CDR2 is YFSETQ. This CDR3 has 15 amino acids. The trim removed 0 bases at V and 4 bases at J, leaving 4 bases unmatched. CDR3 protein: CASSLAVAGAETQYF. In DNA, the CDR3 is TGCGCCAGCAGCTTGGCGGTAGCGGGAGCAGAGACCCAGTACTTC.

Here the CDR3 reads CASSGPHSSYNEQFF. As DNA, the CDR3 is TGTGCCAGCAGCGGACCCCACAGCTCCTACAATGAGCAGTTCTTC. The chain uses TRBV7-3 and TRBJ2-1; no firm D call. V gave up 5 bases and J gave up 0 bases, with 11 bases separating them. Germline-derived CDR1 and CDR2 are SGHTA and FQGTGA. This CDR3 has 15 residues.

This clonotype was counted many times. The CDR3 loop is CATRRAANTGELFF. The CDR3 DNA is TGCGCCACCAGGCGGGCCGCGAACACCGGGGAGCTGTTTTTT. This chain uses TRBV10-2 with TRBJ2-2; D is possibly TRBD2 (5 bases). Germline V lookup: CDR1 WSHSY, CDR2 SAAADI. Trimming shortened V by 10 bases and J by 0 bases, and 12 bases separated the two germline ends. The CDR3 contains 14 residues.

This clonotype was seen only a few times. The chain recombines TRBV11-2 with TRBJ1-2; D might be TRBD1 (5 bases). CDR1 is SGHAT, CDR2 FQNNGV, per germline. The CDR3 runs 14 residues. V lost 4 bases and J 8 bases, leaving 17 bases between the germline ends. CDR3 nucleotide sequence: TGTGCCAGCAGCTCCAGGGACGCCTCTGCCGGCTACACCTTC. Translated, it gives CASSSRDASAGYTF.

This chain joins TRBV29-1 and TRBJ2-7; 14 nucleotides line up with TRBD2. The CDR3 length is 16 residues. Germline V gene sequence: CDR1 SQVTM, CDR2 ANQGSEA. The V gene end was trimmed by 7 bases and the J gene end by 0 bases; junction bases not matched to a gene: 8. CDR3 sequence: CSATSGRAGDSYEQYF. Here the CDR3 DNA reads TGCAGCGCGACTAGCGGGAGGGCCGGGGACTCCTACGAGCAGTACTTC.

This clonotype was recorded at least ten times. The chain is built from TRBV5-6 and TRBJ1-5; a possible D gene is TRBD1 (6 bases). Trimming pared 4 bases from V and 9 bases from J, leaving 20 bases between. The CDR3 extends over 15 amino acids. Germline CDR1 and CDR2: SGHDT and YYEEEE. CDR3 bases: TGTGCCAGCAGCCCTCAAGGGGGTCGGGGTACGCCCCAGCATTTT. It codes for CASSPQGGRGTPQHF.

This clonotype was counted a few times. The chain carries TRBV12-3 or TRBV12-4 and TRBJ2-1, with a tentative D call TRBD2 (6 bases). The CDR3 consists of 13 residues. Trimming cost V 10 bases and J 6 bases, with 16 bases left between them. Here the CDR3 DNA reads TGTGCCACCGGGCGGGAATACGTCAATGAGCAGTTCTTC. Its translation: CATGREYVNEQFF.

There are many counts of this clonotype. The genes are TRBV20-1 and TRBJ1-1; TRBD1 might be the D (5 bases). The V end lost 0 bases, the J end lost 0 bases, and 11 bases lay between the germline ends. The germline V gene encodes CDR1 DFQATT and CDR2 SNEGSKA (reference sequence). This CDR3 is 15 amino acids long. The CDR3 is CSAREMGRLNTEAFF. In DNA, the CDR3 is TGCAGTGCTAGAGAAATGGGACGCTTGAACACTGAAGCTTTCTTT.

There are a few counts of this clonotype. CDR3: CASSLSPSGPKAETQYF. In nucleotides, the CDR3 is TGCGCCAGCAGCTTGTCACCAAGCGGGCCCAAAGCAGAGACCCAGTACTTC. The chain has TRBV5-1 and TRBJ2-5; D perhaps matches TRBD2 (6 bases). Germline V lookup: CDR1 SGHRS, CDR2 YFSETQ. CDR3 length: 17 amino acids. Trimming took 1 base from V and 4 from J, leaving 20 bases between them.

There are a few counts of this clonotype. This chain connects TRBV4-2 to TRBJ1-1; 10 positions agree with TRBD1. V lost 5 bases and J lost 1; bases outside the gene matches: 10. CDR1 is LGHNA, CDR2 YNFKEQ, per germline. This CDR3 comprises 17 residues. CDR3 nucleotides: TGTGCCAGCAGCTCGGACAGGGGGATGATGGCGAACACTGAAGCTTTCTTT. Translated, it gives CASSSDRGMMANTEAFF.

J is TRBJ2-1 and V is TRBV5-3; 10 bases are a match to TRBD1. TRBV5-3 is noted as an ORF with a role that remains uncertain. V shed 8 bases, J shed 4 bases, and the junction held 12 bases outside the gene matches. CDR3 size: 16 residues. Here the CDR3 DNA reads TGTGCCAGTGCAACCCTTCCGGGACAGGGGTACAATGAGCAGTTCTTC. Translated: CASATLPGQGYNEQFF.

The chain employs TRBV12-3 or TRBV12-4 and TRBJ2-3; possibly TRBD1 for D (6 bases). V lost 6 bases, J lost 3 bases, and 19 bases lay in between. This CDR3 comprises 16 residues. In DNA, the CDR3 is TGTGCCAGCAGGGACAGCCGGGGCGGTGGGACAGATACGCAGTATTTT. Encoded protein: CASRDSRGGGTDTQYF.